The 9 T cell receptor beta chains below come from one sample, sequenced in a study of response to subunit inactivated influenza vaccine. TCRdb reprocessed the RT-PCR reads via MiXCR and lists one record per CDR3 protein. The table lists about 500,000 distinct CDR3 sequences, 10% to 15% of them singletons. The material sequenced was PBMCs from blood, taken more than 35 days after vaccination. Receptor source: a man in his forties or fifties who received an inactivated influenza vaccine.

V and J are TRBV2 and TRBJ2-1; D is possibly TRBD2 (6 bases). CDR3 size: 12 residues. Germline lookup yields CDR1 SNHLY and CDR2 FYNNEI. Trimming cost V 7 bases and J 6 bases, with 10 bases left between them. The CDR3 region is CASMWGVNEQFF. The CDR3 DNA is TGTGCCAGCATGTGGGGGGTCAATGAGCAGTTCTTC.

This clonotype was counted between two and nine times. The chain links TRBV12-3 or TRBV12-4 to TRBJ1-6, with no clear D. V lost 3 bases and J 7 bases, leaving 13 bases between the germline ends. CDR3 size: 15 residues. CDR3 region: CASSLIGEVNSPLHF. The CDR3 DNA follows: TGTGCCAGCAGTTTGATTGGGGAAGTGAATTCACCCCTCCACTTT.

The rearrangement joins TRBV11-2 to TRBJ1-5; 7 nucleotides line up with TRBD1. Germline V gives CDR1 SGHAT, CDR2 FQNNGV. The CDR3 totals 17 residues. Trimming cost V 5 bases and J 2 bases; bases outside gene matches: 12. CDR3 loop: CASSPGGGSMGNQPQHF. CDR3 nucleotides: TGTGCCAGCAGCCCAGGGGGGGGTTCCATGGGCAATCAGCCCCAGCATTTT. The full variable domain, its missing parts supplied by reference TRBV11-2 and TRBJ1-5, is EAGVAQSPRYKIIEKRQSVAFWCNPISGHATLYWYQQILGQGPKLLIQFQNNGVVDDSQLPKDRFSAERLKGVDSTLKIQPAKLEDSAVYLCASSPGGGSMGNQPQHFGDGTRLSIL.

The chain couples TRBV7-8 to TRBJ2-1; 9 positions match TRBD2. CDR3 length: 16 amino acids. V lost 4 bases and J lost 12; bases outside the gene matches: 16. CDR1 is SGHVS and CDR2 is FQNEAQ in the germline V gene. The CDR3 loop is CASSSQREATTMGQFF. The CDR3, as DNA: TGTGCCAGCAGCTCCCAGCGGGAGGCGACCACAATGGGGCAGTTCTTC.

V usage is TRBV10-2 and J usage is TRBJ2-4; 9 bases agree with TRBD1. CDR1 and CDR2 from the germline V gene are WSHSY and SAAADI. This CDR3 spans 15 amino acids. V shed 7 bases and J 6 bases; nucleotides not matched to a gene: 10. The CDR3, as DNA: TGCGCCAGCAAAAAACCGGGACAGGGAGCAAACATTCAGTACTTC. Translating gives CASKKPGQGANIQYF.

V gene TRBV7-2 combines with J gene TRBJ2-6; D is uncertain. Germline V lookup: CDR1 SGHTA, CDR2 FQGNSA. The CDR3 sequence is 15 residues long. V was clipped by 5 bases and J by 2 bases, with 10 bases between them. The CDR3: CASSPPRPGANVLTF. The CDR3 coding sequence is TGTGCCAGCAGCCCCCCCCGTCCTGGGGCCAACGTCCTGACTTTC.

The genes are TRBV3-1 and TRBJ1-2, with TRBD1 matching 7 bases. The junction had 8 bases not matched to a gene; V was cut back by 3 bases and J by 7 bases. Germline assignment: CDR1 LGHDT and CDR2 YNNKEL (reference sequence). This CDR3 has 14 amino acids. The CDR3 is CASSHRTGSGGYTF. CDR3 nucleotide sequence: TGTGCCAGCAGCCACCGGACAGGATCGGGTGGCTACACCTTC.

This clonotype has only a few counts. The rearrangement uses TRBV12-3 or TRBV12-4 and TRBJ2-7, with D tentatively TRBD1 (6 bases). With 5 bases removed from V and 3 bases from J, the gap between germline ends came to 14 bases. This CDR3 is built from 14 residues. CDR3 amino acids: CASSLRGQIYEQYF. The CDR3 DNA follows: TGTGCCAGCAGTCTCCGTGGACAGATCTACGAGCAGTACTTC.

The chain employs TRBV7-2 and TRBJ2-4; D could derive from TRBD1 or TRBD2 (5 bases each). This CDR3 has 12 residues. CDR1 and CDR2 from the germline V gene are SGHTA and FQGNSA. V lost 2 bases and J lost 9, with 8 bases in between. The CDR3 sequence is CASSLSGGIQYF. In nucleotides, the CDR3 is TGTGCCAGCAGCTTATCTGGGGGCATTCAGTACTTC.